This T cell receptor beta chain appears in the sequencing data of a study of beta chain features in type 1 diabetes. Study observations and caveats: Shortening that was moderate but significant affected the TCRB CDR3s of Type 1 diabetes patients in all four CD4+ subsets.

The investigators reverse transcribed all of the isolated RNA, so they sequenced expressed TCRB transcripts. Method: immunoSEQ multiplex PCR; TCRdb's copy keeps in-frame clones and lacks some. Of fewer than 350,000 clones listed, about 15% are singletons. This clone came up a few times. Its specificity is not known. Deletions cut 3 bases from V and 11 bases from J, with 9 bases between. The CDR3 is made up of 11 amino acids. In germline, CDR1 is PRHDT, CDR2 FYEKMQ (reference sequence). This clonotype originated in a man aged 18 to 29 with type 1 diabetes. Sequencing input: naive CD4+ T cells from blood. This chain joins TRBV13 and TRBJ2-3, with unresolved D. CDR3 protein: CASSFDKRQYF. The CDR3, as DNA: TGTGCCAGCAGCTTTGACAAACGGCAGTATTTT.